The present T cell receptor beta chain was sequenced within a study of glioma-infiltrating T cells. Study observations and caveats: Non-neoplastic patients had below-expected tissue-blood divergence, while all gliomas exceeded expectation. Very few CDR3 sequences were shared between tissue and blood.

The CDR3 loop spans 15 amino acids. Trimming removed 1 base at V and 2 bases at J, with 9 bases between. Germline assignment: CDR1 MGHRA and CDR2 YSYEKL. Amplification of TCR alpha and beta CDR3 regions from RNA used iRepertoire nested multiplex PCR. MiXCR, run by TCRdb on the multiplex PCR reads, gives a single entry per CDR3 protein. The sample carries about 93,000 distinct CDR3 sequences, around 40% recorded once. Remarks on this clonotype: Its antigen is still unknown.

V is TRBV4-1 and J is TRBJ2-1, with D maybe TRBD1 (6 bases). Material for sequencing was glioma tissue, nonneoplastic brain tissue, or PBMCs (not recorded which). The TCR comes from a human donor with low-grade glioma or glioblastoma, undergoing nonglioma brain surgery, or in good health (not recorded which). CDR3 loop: CASSQAGTTYNEQFF. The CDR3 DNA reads TGCGCCAGCAGCCAAGCGGGGACAACCTACAATGAGCAGTTCTTC.